This T cell receptor beta chain was recorded in a study of cytomegalovirus exposure and HLA in healthy donors. Overall study: Earlier, 180 million or so T cells were analyzed, and fewer than 120 million unique TCR beta sequences were found among them. Notes on the study in general: In vitro, a few CMV-associated chains proved specific for CMV antigens. Altogether, 164 TCR beta chains were recorded as cytomegalovirus-associated.

On this clone: As yet, its antigen is unknown.

This CDR3 comprises 14 residues. Trimming removed 5 bases from V and 4 bases from J; junction bases left unmatched: 6. Per germline, CDR1 SGHAT and CDR2 FQNNGV. 60 Vbeta and 13 Jbeta primers were used in PCR. Source study methods: In a later analysis, about 9.9 million of 65 million to 80 million unique beta chains occurred in at least two donors. Here immunoSEQ multiplex PCR was the method, and the copy in TCRdb shows in-frame clones only, minus some. The DNA gave D and trimming, while V, J and clone size come from that table. This table has 150,000 to 200,000 clones, 77% appearing once. The chain uses TRBV11-2 and TRBJ1-2, with TRBD1 matching over 8 bases. The source of this sequence is a woman aged 25 to 39 in good health and CMV-seropositive. The sample taken for sequencing was PBMCs. The CDR3 loop is CASSGGTGSYGYTF. CDR3 coding DNA: TGTGCCAGCAGCGGCGGGACAGGATCCTATGGCTACACCTTC.